The 2 T cell receptor beta chains presented below share a single source sample, sequenced in a study of T cell responses to AZD1222 COVID-19 vaccine. Sequenced by immunoSEQ multiplex PCR; TCRdb stores in-frame clones only, minus some. The sample holds some 120,000 clones, roughly nine tenths seen once. The sequenced sample was peripheral blood, obtained on day 0 of AZD1222 vaccination. Receptor source: an adult in good health.

This clone was observed once. This sequence joins TRBV15 and TRBJ2-5; D is uncertain. The CDR3 totals 11 residues. V was shortened by 2 bases and J by 5 bases, with 3 bases between the two germline ends. Germline lookup yields CDR1 LNHNV and CDR2 YYDKDF (reference sequence). CDR3 in DNA: TGTGCCACCAGCAGATCTGAGACCCAGTACTTC. It translates to CATSRSETQYF.

The chain employs TRBV6-5 and TRBJ1-5; 10 bases line up with TRBD1. V lost 5 bases to trimming and J lost 0 bases; unmatched junction nucleotides: 1. CDR3 length equals 15 residues. Germline-derived CDR1 and CDR2 are MNHEY and SVGAGI. CDR3 region: CASSRDRGSNQPQHF. DNA of the CDR3: TGTGCCAGCAGTCGGGACAGGGGTAGCAATCAGCCCCAGCATTTT.